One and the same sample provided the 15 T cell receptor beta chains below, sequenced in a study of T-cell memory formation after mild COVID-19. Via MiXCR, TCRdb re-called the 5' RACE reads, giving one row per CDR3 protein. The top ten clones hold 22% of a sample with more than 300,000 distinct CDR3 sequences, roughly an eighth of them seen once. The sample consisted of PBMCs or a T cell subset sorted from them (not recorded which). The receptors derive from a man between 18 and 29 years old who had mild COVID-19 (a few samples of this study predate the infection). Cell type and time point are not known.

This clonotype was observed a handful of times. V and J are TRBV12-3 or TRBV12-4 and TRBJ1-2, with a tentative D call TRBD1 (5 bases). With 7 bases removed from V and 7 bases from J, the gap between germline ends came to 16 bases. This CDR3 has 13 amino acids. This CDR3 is CASMRGGVRGYTF. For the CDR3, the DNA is TGTGCCAGCATGCGGGGGGGAGTCCGTGGCTACACCTTC.

Here the CDR3 reads CSARSDLLTGAYEQYF. The CDR3 DNA is TGCAGTGCTAGATCCGACCTCCTAACAGGAGCCTACGAGCAGTACTTC. The chain joins TRBV20-1 to TRBJ2-7; possible D gene TRBD1, 5 bases. The CDR3 loop spans 16 amino acids. The V end lost 2 bases, the J end lost 2 bases, and 19 bases lay between the germline ends. Germline-derived CDR1 and CDR2 are DFQATT and SNEGSKA (reference sequence).

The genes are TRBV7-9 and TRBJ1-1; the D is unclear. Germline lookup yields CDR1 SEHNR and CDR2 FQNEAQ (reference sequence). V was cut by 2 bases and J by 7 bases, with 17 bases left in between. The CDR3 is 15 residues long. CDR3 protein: CASSLSVRYEGEAFF. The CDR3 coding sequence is TGTGCCAGCAGCTTATCCGTCAGGTACGAGGGTGAAGCTTTCTTT.

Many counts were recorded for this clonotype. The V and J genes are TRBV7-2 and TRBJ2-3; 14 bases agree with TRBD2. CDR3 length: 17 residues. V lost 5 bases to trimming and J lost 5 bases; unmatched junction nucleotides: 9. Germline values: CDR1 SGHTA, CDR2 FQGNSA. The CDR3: CASSPPGLAGGGDTQYF. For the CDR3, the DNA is TGTGCCAGCAGCCCCCCCGGACTAGCGGGGGGTGGAGATACGCAGTATTTT.

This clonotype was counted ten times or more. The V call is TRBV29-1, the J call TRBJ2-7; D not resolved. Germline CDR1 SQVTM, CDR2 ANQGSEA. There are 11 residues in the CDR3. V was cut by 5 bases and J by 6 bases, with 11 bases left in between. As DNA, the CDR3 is TGCAGCGTTATACCCGATGGCGAGCAGTACTTC. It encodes CSVIPDGEQYF.

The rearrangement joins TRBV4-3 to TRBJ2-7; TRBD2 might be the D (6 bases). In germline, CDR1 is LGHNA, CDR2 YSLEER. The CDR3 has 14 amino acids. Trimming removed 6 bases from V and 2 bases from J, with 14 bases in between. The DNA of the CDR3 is TGCGCCAGCAGTCCCGGGAGAGCCGCCTACGAGCAGTACTTC. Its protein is CASSPGRAAYEQYF.

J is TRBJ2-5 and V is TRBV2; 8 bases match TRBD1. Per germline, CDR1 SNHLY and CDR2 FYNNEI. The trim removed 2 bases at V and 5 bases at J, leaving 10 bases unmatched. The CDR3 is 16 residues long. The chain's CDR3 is CASSEWGQGAGETQYF. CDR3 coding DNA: TGTGCCAGCAGTGAATGGGGGCAGGGGGCAGGGGAGACCCAGTACTTC.

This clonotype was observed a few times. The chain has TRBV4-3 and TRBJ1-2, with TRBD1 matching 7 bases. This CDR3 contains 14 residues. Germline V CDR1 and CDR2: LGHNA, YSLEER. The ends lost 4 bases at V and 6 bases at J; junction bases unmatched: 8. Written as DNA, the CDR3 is TGCGCCAGCAGCCGAGTAGAGGACAGGAATGGCTACACCTTC. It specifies CASSRVEDRNGYTF.

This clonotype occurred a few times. CDR3 DNA: TGTGCCAGCAGCTTAGCAGGGGCTGGGAACACTGAAGCTTTCTTT. Translating it yields CASSLAGAGNTEAFF. V and J are TRBV11-3 and TRBJ1-1; a weak D match, TRBD1 (6 bases). CDR1 and CDR2 from the germline V gene are SGHNT and YENEEA. The CDR3 is 15 residues long. V was cut by 1 base and J by 1 base, with 10 bases left in between. Drawing the rest from reference TRBV11-3 and TRBJ1-1, the complete variable domain is EAGVVQSPRYKIIEKKQPVAFWCNPISGHNTLYWYLQNLGQGPELLIRYENEEAVDDSQLPKDRFSAERLKGVDSTLKIQPAELGDSAVYLCASSLAGAGNTEAFFGQGTRLTVV.

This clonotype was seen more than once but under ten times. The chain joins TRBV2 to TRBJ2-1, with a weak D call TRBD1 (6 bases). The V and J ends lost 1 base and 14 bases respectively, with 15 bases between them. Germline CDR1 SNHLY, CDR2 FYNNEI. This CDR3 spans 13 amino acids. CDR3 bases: TGTGCCAGCAGTGAAGGTCCCAGGGGAAAGGAGTTCTTC. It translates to CASSEGPRGKEFF.

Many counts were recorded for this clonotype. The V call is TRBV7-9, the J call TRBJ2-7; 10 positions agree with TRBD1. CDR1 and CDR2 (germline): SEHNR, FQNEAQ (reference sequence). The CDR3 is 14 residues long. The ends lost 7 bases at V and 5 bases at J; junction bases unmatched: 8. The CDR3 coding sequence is TGTGCCAGCAACAGCGGGACAGGGGACGACGAGCAGTACGTC. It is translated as CASNSGTGDDEQYV.

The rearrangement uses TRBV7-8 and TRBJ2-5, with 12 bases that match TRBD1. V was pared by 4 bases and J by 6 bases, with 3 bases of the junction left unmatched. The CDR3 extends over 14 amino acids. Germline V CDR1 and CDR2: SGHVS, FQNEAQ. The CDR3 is CASSWGQGAKTQYF. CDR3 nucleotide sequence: TGTGCCAGCAGCTGGGGACAGGGGGCAAAGACCCAGTACTTC.

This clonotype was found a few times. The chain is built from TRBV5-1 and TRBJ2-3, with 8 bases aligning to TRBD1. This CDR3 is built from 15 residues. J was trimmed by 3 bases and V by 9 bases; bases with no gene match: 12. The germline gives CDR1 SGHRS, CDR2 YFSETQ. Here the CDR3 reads CATTTGVGWTDTQYF. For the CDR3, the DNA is TGCGCCACTACGACAGGGGTTGGTTGGACAGATACGCAGTATTTT.

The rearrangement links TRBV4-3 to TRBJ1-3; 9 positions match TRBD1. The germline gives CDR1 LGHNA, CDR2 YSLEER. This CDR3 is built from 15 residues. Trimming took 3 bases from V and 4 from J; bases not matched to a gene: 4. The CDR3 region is CASSHDRGKGNTIYF. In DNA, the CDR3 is TGCGCCAGCAGCCACGACAGGGGGAAAGGAAACACCATATATTTT.

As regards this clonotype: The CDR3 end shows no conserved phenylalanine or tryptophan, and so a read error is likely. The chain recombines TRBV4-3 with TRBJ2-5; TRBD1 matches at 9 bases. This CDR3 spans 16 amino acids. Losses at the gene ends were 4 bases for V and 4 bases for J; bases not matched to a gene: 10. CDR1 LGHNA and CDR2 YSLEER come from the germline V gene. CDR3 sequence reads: CASSPDRGRLGETQYL. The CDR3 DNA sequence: TGCGCCAGCAGCCCGGACAGGGGACGTTTGGGAGAGACCCAGTACTTG.